These 10 T cell receptor beta chains share one sample of origin, sequenced in a study of blood T cell repertoires in COVID-19 (TCRdb year 2020). Receptor libraries were prepared by the immunoSEQ multiplex PCR assay. Imported from immuneACCESS, the table was reduced by TCRdb to in-frame sequences with V and J called. These copies leave out some clones; in studies compared against another copy, an unresolved V gene accounts for under half, and the cause of the remainder is not known. For this sample the table gives about 160,000 clones, of which about 90% were detected only once. The ten biggest clones cover about 6% of the sample. Specimen: peripheral blood. All receptors derive from a man aged 80 or over with acute or convalescent COVID-19.

V usage is TRBV9 and J usage is TRBJ2-1, with D possibly being TRBD2 (6 bases). Trimming shortened V by 2 bases and J by 9 bases, and 24 bases separated the two germline ends. Germline V gene data show CDR1 as SGDLS and CDR2 as YYNGEE. The CDR3 has 17 residues. CDR3 region: CASSVGPGTSGVGEQFF. The CDR3 nucleotides read TGTGCCAGCAGCGTGGGCCCCGGGACCTCGGGGGTCGGTGAGCAGTTCTTC.

The chain couples TRBV6-5 to TRBJ2-3, with D possibly TRBD2 on 7 matching bases. The germline V gene has CDR1 MNHEY and CDR2 SVGAGI. This CDR3 contains 14 residues. V was clipped by 9 bases and J by 4 bases, with 17 bases between them. CDR3 sequence reads: CASRVGGGPDTQYF. The CDR3 DNA is TGTGCCAGTCGGGTTGGCGGGGGCCCAGATACGCAGTATTTT.

This clone has only a few counts. The chain has TRBV7-2 and TRBJ2-7; the D gene is possibly TRBD2 (6 bases). The V end was cut by 1 base, the J end by 0 bases, with 10 bases between. The CDR3 sequence is 15 residues long. Germline lookup yields CDR1 SGHTA and CDR2 FQGNSA. The CDR3 DNA follows: TGTGCCAGCAGCTTAGAACGGGGGAGCTCCTACGAGCAGTACTTC. It translates to CASSLERGSSYEQYF.

V gene TRBV5-4 combines with J gene TRBJ1-4, with D possibly TRBD1 on 5 matching bases. This CDR3 is built from 14 residues. Germline V gene data show CDR1 as SGHNT and CDR2 as YYREEE (reference sequence). Trimming removed 4 bases at V and 8 bases at J, with 15 bases between. The CDR3 bases are TGTGCCAGCAGCGGTGGCGGGGGAGGCGAAAAACTGTTTTTT. It translates to CASSGGGGGEKLFF.

This rearrangement joins TRBV19 to TRBJ2-7, with TRBD1 matching over 9 bases. The V and J ends lost 4 bases and 3 bases, in that order; junction bases with no gene match: 7. Germline V CDR1 and CDR2: LNHDA, SQIVND (reference sequence). The CDR3 consists of 15 residues. The DNA for the CDR3 is TGTGCCAGTAGTACCACCGGGACAGGGTACTACGAGCAGTACTTC. As protein: CASSTTGTGYYEQYF.

V and J are TRBV28 and TRBJ1-2; D is ambiguous. The CDR3 extends over 11 amino acids. The germline V gene encodes CDR1 MDHEN and CDR2 SYDVKM. Between the trimmed V and J ends, which lost 10 bases and 2 bases, there was a span of 8 bases. CDR3 coding DNA: TGTGCCACTAGCGGGAACTATGGCTACACCTTC. Translation gives CATSGNYGYTF.

J is TRBJ1-2 and V is TRBV28, with TRBD1 as a possible D gene (5 bases). The V end lost 2 bases, the J end lost 3 bases, and 7 bases lay between the germline ends. CDR3 length: 13 amino acids. Germline V CDR1 and CDR2: MDHEN, SYDVKM. This CDR3 reads CASSLPQDYGYTF. The CDR3 DNA follows: TGTGCCAGCAGTTTACCACAGGACTATGGCTACACCTTC.

The gene calls are TRBV7-9 and TRBJ2-7; the match to TRBD1 covers 9 bases. The length of the CDR3 is 14 residues. The germline CDR1 and CDR2 sequences are SEHNR and FQNEAQ (reference sequence). The J segment lost 2 bases and the V segment lost 3 bases, leaving 2 bases of the junction unmatched. The CDR3 region is CASSFWDRAYEQYF. The CDR3 DNA sequence: TGTGCCAGCAGCTTTTGGGACAGGGCCTACGAGCAGTACTTC.

The V gene is TRBV12-3 or TRBV12-4, the J gene TRBJ1-1; D uncertain. This CDR3 has 13 residues. V lost 3 bases and J 0 bases, leaving 5 bases between the germline ends. The CDR3, as DNA: TGTGCCAGCAGTTTTCAGATGAACACTGAAGCTTTCTTT. Its translation is CASSFQMNTEAFF.

The rearrangement joins TRBV28 to TRBJ1-1; a weak D match, TRBD1 (6 bases). The CDR3 runs 15 residues. Trimming left V 5 bases short and J 1 base short, with 14 bases between. Germline V gives CDR1 MDHEN, CDR2 SYDVKM. As DNA, the CDR3 is TGTGCCAGCAGTCCAACCCTGGACAGGAACACTGAAGCTTTCTTT. Translation: CASSPTLDRNTEAFF.